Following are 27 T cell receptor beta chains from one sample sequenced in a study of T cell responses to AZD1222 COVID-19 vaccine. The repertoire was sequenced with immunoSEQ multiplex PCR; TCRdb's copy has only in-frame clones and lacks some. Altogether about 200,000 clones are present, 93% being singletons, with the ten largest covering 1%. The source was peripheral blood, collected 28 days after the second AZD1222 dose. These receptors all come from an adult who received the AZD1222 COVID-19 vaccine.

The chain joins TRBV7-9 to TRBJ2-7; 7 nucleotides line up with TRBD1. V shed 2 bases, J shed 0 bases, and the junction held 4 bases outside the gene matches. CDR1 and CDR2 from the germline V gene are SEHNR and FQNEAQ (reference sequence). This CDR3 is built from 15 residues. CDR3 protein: CASSLIGQDSYEQYF. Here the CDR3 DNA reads TGTGCCAGCAGCTTAATTGGACAGGACTCCTACGAGCAGTACTTC.

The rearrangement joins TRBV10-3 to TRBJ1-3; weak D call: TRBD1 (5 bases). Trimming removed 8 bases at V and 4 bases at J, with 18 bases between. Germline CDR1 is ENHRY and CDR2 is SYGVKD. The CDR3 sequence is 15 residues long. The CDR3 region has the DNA TGTGCCATCGGGCTACTTGCAGGGCCAGGAAACACCATATATTTT. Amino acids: CAIGLLAGPGNTIYF.

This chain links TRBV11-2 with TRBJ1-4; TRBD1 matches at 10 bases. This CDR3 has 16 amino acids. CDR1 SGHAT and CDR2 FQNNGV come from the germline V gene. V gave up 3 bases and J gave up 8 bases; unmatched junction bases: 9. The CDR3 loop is CASSFTGTGDREKLFF. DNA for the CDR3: TGTGCCAGCAGCTTTACCGGGACAGGGGATCGGGAAAAACTGTTTTTT.

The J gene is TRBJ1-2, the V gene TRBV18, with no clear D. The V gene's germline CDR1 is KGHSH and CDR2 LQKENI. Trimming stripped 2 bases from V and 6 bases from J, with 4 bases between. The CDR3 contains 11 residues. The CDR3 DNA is TGTGCCAGCTCACCATCGGATGGCTACACCTTC. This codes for CASSPSDGYTF.

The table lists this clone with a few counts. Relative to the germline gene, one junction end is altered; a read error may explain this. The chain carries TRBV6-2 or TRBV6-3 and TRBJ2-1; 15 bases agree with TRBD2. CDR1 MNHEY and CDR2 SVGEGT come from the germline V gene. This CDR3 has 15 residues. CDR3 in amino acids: CASSARRTSGGALVF. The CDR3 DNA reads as TGTGCCAGCAGTGCCCGCCGGACTAGCGGGGGGGCCCTGGTCTTC.

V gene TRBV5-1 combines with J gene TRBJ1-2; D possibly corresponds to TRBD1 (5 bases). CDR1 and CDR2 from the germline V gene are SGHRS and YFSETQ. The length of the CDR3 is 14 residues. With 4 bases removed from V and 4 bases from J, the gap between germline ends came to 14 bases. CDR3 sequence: CASSPDQGSYGYTF. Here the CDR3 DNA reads TGCGCCAGCAGCCCGGATCAGGGAAGCTATGGCTACACCTTC.

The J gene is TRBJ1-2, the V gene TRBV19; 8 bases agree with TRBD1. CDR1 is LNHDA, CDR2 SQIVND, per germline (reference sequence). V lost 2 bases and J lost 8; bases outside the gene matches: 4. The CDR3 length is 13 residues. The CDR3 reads CASSIQGAIGYTF. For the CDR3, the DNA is TGTGCCAGTAGTATACAGGGGGCTATCGGCTACACCTTC. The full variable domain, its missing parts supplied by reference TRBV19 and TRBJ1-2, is DGGITQSPKYLFRKEGQNVTLSCEQNLNHDAMYWYRQDPGQGLRLIYYSQIVNDFQKGDIAEGYSVSREKKESFPLTVTSAQKNPTAFYLCASSIQGAIGYTFGSGTRLTVV.

This CDR3 reads CASSTLQGDMNTEAFF. CDR3 nucleotide sequence: TGTGCCAGCAGTACACTACAGGGGGACATGAACACTGAAGCTTTCTTT. The V and J genes are TRBV27 and TRBJ1-1; 8 nucleotides agree with TRBD1. The ends lost 5 bases at V and 0 bases at J; junction bases unmatched: 8. The CDR3 consists of 16 residues. Germline V gene data show CDR1 as MNHEY and CDR2 as SMNVEV (reference sequence).

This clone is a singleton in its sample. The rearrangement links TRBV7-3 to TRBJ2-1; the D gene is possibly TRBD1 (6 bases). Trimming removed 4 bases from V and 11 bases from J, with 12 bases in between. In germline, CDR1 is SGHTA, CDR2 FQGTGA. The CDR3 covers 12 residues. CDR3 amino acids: CASSSLQGQQFF. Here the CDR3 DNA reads TGTGCCAGCAGCTCACTACAGGGACAGCAGTTCTTC.

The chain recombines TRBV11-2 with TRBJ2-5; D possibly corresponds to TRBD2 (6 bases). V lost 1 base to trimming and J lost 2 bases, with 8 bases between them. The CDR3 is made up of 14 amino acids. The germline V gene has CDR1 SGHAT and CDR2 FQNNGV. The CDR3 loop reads CASSLAGVQETQYF. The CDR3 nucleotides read TGTGCCAGCAGCTTAGCGGGGGTTCAAGAGACCCAGTACTTC.

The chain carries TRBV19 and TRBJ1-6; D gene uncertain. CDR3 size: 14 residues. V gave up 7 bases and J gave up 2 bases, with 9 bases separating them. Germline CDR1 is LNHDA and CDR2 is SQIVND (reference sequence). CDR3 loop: CASKQSAYNSPLHF. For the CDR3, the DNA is TGTGCCAGTAAACAGTCCGCCTATAATTCACCCCTCCACTTT.

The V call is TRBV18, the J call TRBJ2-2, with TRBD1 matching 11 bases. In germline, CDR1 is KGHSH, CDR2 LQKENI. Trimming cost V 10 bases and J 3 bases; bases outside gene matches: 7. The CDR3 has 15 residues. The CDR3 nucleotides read TGTGCCACCAACGGACAGGGGGCCGACACCGGGGAGCTGTTTTTT. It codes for CATNGQGADTGELFF. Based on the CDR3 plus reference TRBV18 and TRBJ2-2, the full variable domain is NAGVMQNPRHLVRRRGQEARLRCSPMKGHSHVYWYRQLPEEGLKFMVYLQKENIIDESGMPKERFSAEFPKEGPSILRIQQVVRGDSAAYFCATNGQGADTGELFFGEGSRLTVL.

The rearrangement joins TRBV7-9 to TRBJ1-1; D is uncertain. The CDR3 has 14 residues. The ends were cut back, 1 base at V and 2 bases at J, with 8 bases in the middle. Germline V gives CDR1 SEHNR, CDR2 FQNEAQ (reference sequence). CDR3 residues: CASSLEQLNTEAFF. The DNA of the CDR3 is TGTGCCAGCAGCTTAGAACAGCTAAACACTGAAGCTTTCTTT.

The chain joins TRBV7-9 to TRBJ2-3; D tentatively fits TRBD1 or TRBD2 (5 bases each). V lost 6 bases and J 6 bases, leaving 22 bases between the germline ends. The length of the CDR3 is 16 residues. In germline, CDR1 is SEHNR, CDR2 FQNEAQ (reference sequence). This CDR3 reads CASSYGGDGAWDTQYF. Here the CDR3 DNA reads TGTGCCAGCAGTTATGGGGGTGACGGGGCGTGGGATACGCAGTATTTT.

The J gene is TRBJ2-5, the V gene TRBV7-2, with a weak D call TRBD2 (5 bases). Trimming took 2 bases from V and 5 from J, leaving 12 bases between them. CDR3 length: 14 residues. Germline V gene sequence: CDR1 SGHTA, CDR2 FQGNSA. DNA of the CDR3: TGTGCCAGCAGCTTATTTCGGGGTGGGGAGACCCAGTACTTC. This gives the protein CASSLFRGGETQYF.

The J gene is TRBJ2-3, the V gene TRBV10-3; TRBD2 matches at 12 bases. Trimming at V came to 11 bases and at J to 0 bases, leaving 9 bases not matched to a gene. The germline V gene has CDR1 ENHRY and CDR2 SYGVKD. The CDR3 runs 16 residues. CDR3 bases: TGTGCCGCACGACGGACTAGCGGGGTTAGCACAGATACGCAGTATTTT. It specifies CAARRTSGVSTDTQYF.

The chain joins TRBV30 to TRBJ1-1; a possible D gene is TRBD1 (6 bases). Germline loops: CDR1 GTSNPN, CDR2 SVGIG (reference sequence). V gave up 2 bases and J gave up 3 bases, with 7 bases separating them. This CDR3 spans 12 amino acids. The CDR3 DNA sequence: TGTGCCTGGAGTAGGGGGGACACTGAAGCTTTCTTT. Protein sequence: CAWSRGDTEAFF.

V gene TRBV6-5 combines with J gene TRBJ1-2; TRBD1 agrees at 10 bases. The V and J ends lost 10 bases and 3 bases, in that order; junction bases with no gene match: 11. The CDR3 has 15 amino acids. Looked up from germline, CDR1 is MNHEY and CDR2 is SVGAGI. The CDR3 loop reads CATKRGDRGDYGYTF. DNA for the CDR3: TGTGCCACCAAGAGGGGGGACAGGGGAGACTATGGCTACACCTTC.

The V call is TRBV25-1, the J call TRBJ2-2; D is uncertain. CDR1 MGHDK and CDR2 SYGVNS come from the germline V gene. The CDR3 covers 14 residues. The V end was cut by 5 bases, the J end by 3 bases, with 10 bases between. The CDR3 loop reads CASSPGGDTGELFF. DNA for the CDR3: TGTGCCAGCAGTCCAGGTGGGGACACCGGGGAGCTGTTTTTT.

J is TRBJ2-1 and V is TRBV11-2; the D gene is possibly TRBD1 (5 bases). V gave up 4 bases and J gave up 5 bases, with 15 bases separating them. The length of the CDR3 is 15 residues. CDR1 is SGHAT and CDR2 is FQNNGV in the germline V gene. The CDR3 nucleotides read TGTGCCAGCAGCTCTAGGGGCGGAGCCGACAATGAGCAGTTCTTC. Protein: CASSSRGGADNEQFF.

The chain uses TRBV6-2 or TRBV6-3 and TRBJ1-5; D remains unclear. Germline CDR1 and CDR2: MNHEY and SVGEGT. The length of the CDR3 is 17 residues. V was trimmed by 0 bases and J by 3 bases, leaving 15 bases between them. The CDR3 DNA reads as TGTGCCAGCAGTTACTCGAACAGACCGAACCTCAATCAGCCCCAGCATTTT. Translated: CASSYSNRPNLNQPQHF.

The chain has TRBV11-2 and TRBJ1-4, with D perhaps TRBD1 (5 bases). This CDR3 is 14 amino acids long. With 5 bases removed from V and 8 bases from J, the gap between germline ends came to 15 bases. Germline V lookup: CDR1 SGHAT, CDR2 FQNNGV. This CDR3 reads CASSQGTLREKLFF. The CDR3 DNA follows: TGTGCCAGCAGCCAAGGGACCTTGAGGGAAAAACTGTTTTTT.

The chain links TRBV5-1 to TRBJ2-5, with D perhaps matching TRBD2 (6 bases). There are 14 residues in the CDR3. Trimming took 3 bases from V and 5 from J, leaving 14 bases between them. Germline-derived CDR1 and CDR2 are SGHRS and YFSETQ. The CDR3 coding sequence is TGCGCCAGCAGCTCGGGACTCCCACAGGAGACCCAGTACTTC. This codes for CASSSGLPQETQYF.

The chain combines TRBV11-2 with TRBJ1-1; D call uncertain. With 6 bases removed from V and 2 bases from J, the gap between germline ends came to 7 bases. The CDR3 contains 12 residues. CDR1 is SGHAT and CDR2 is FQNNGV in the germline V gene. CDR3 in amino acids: CASRVGNTEAFF. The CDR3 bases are TGTGCCAGCAGGGTAGGAAACACTGAAGCTTTCTTT.

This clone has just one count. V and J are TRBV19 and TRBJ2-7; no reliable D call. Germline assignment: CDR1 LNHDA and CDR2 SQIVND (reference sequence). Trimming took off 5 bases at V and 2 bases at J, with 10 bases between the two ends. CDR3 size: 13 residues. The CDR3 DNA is TGTGCCAGTAGTGGCCACGTAACCTACGAGCAGTACTTC. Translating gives CASSGHVTYEQYF.

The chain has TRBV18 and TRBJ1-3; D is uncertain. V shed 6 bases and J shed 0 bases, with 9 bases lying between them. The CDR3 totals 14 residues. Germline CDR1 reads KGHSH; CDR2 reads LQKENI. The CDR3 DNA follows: TGTGCCAGCTCCTTAGAACTCTCTGGAAACACCATATATTTT. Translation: CASSLELSGNTIYF.

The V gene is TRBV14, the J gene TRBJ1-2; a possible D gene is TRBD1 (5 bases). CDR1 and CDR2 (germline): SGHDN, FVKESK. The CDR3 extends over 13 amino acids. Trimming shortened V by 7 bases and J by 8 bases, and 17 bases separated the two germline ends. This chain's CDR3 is CASTLRGSSGYTF. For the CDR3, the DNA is TGTGCCAGCACCCTACGGGGCTCCAGCGGCTACACCTTC.